The clone carrying this T cell receptor beta chain was detected only a few times. TCRdb used MiXCR to reprocess the 5' RACE reads, holding one entry per CDR3 protein. Seen here are roughly 38,000 distinct CDR3 sequences, 15% to 20% observed once, and the top ten hold 2.5% to 3%. Germline V lookup: CDR1 SGHTA, CDR2 FQGNSA. The trim removed 5 bases at V and 4 bases at J, leaving 9 bases unmatched. The CDR3 is made up of 16 amino acids. The chain couples TRBV7-2 to TRBJ2-5; TRBD1 matches 11 bases. The source material was naive CD4+ T cells sorted from a lymph node. This sample's subset: naive CD4+ T cells, CD4+CD45RA+CD25-. This sequence was found in a female donor with breast cancer. CDR3 nucleotides: TGTGCCAGCAGCGCTTGGACCGGGACAGGGGGAGAGACCCAGTACTTC. The encoded protein is CASSAWTGTGGETQYF. Supplemented by reference TRBV7-2 and TRBJ2-5, the full variable domain reads GAGVSQSPSNKVTEKGKDVELRCDPISGHTALYWYRQSLGQGLEFLIYFQGNSAPDKSGLPSDRFSAERTGGSVSTLTIQRTQQEDSAVYLCASSAWTGTGGETQYFGPGTRLLVL.